This is a list of T cell receptor beta chains from one sample in a study of OX40 agonist ivuxolimab in advanced cancers. The repertoire was sequenced with immunoSEQ multiplex PCR; TCRdb's copy has only in-frame clones and lacks some. The sample includes 20,000 to 30,000 clones, roughly 80% of them seen just once. Material: CD4+ or CD8+ T cells sorted from blood, obtained in a trial of the OX40 agonist ivuxolimab. The receptors stem from an adult with an advanced solid tumor such as melanoma, head and neck, liver or kidney cancer. Both conserved end residues are part of each CDR3. D genes are given only for firm matches. Clone size appears in some rows only: once, few, many, or a class for an expanded clone.

CASSLSGGEETQYF	TGCGCCAGCAGCTTGTCGGGAGGGGAAGAGACCCAGTACTTC	TRBV5-1	TRBJ2-5	once	TRBD2
CASSPPGRVTEAFF	TGTGCCAGCAGCCCCCCGGGGCGGGTAACTGAAGCTTTCTTT	TRBV27	TRBJ1-1	NA	NA
CATSRGQGNTGELFF	TGTGCCACCAGCAGAGGACAGGGGAACACCGGGGAGCTGTTTTTT	TRBV15	TRBJ2-2	NA	TRBD1
CASSLEGLIDTIYF	TGTGCCAGCAGCTTAGAGGGGCTCATCGACACCATATATTTT	TRBV13	TRBJ1-3	NA	NA
CASSQERIYTLPPIF	TGCGCCAGCAGCCAAGAGCGCATCTATACCCTTCCACCCATCTTC	TRBV4-1	TRBJ2-7	NA	NA
CASSFGQVLYF	TGTGCCAGCAGCTTTGGGCAGGTGCTCTACTTC	TRBV5-5	TRBJ2-7	NA	NA
CASSPEKWAEAFF	TGTGCCAGCTCGCCTGAAAAATGGGCTGAAGCTTTCTTT	TRBV18	TRBJ1-1	NA	NA
CASSWDNTPYGYTF	TGTGCCAGCAGTTGGGACAACACCCCCTATGGCTACACCTTC	TRBV6-5	TRBJ1-2	NA	NA
CASSQDRPRGPGELFF	TGTGCCAGCAGCCAAGATCGCCCTCGAGGGCCCGGGGAGCTGTTTTTT	TRBV14	TRBJ2-2	NA	NA
CASSQVAEDYGYTF	TGCGCCAGCAGCCAAGTGGCGGAGGATTATGGCTACACCTTC	TRBV4-1	TRBJ1-2	NA	NA
CASSYSMSVTTDTQYF	TGTGCCAGCAGTTACTCGATGTCCGTGACCACAGATACGCAGTATTTT	TRBV6-5	TRBJ2-3	NA	NA
CASSQEVGQANSYEQYF	TGCGCCAGCAGCCAAGAAGTGGGACAGGCGAACTCCTACGAGCAGTACTTC	TRBV4-1	TRBJ2-7	few	TRBD1
CASSRGRAVGSYEQYF	TGTGCCAGCAGCCGCGGGCGGGCGGTGGGGAGCTACGAGCAGTACTTC	TRBV7-6	TRBJ2-7	NA	NA
CASSADLTGELFF	TGTGCCAGCAGTGCGGACCTTACCGGGGAGCTGTTTTTT	TRBV6-5	TRBJ2-2	NA	NA
CASSARDSHSPLHF	TGTGCCAGCAGCGCCCGGGACAGCCACTCACCCCTCCACTTT	TRBV5-4	TRBJ1-6	NA	TRBD1
CASSLRTSSSYEQYF	TGTGCCAGCAGCTTAAGGACTAGCTCTTCCTACGAGCAGTACTTC	TRBV13	TRBJ2-7	once	TRBD2
CASSPPDRGGTDTQYF	TGTGCCAGCAGCCCCCCTGACAGGGGTGGCACAGATACGCAGTATTTT	TRBV7-9	TRBJ2-3	NA	TRBD1
CASEGVAETQYF	TGTGCCAGCGAAGGGGTTGCGGAGACCCAGTACTTC	TRBV6-6	TRBJ2-5	NA	NA
CASSPAVGNEQFF	TGTGCCAGCAGCCCAGCCGTTGGCAATGAGCAGTTCTTC	TRBV7-8	TRBJ2-1	NA	NA
CAISESTAGTAFF	TGTGCCATCAGTGAGTCGACGGCAGGGACAGCTTTCTTT	TRBV10-3	TRBJ1-1	NA	NA
CASSEGLEQYF	TGTGCCAGCAGCGAAGGACTTGAGCAGTACTTC	TRBV4-2	TRBJ2-7	NA	NA
CASSKGQNNEKLFF	TGTGCCAGCAGCAAGGGCCAGAACAATGAAAAACTGTTTTTT	TRBV7-6	TRBJ1-4	NA	NA